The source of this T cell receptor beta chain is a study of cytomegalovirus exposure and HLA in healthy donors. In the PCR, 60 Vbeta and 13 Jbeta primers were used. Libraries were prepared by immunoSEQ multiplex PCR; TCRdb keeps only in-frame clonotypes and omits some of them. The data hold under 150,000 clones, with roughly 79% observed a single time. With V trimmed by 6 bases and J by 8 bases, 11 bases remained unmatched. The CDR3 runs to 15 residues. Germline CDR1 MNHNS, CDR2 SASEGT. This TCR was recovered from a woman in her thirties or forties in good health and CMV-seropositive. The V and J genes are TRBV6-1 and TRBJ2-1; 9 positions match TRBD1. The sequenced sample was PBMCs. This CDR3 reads CASSLERQGVHEQFF. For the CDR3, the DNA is TGTGCCAGCAGCCTAGAGCGACAGGGGGTGCATGAGCAGTTCTTC.